One sample yielded the 17 T cell receptor beta chains listed below, sequenced in a study of T cell repertoires in cytomegalovirus infection. Their antigen targets remain unknown. TCRdb re-called the reads through MiXCR, storing one row per CDR3 protein. The sample holds approximately 1,000,000 distinct CDR3 sequences, less than 35% seen once. This sample comprised cultured CD8+ T cells from PBMCs, obtained from culture after CMV antigen stimulation. These receptors came from a human donor in good health (CMV status not recorded). Some clones in this sample may be carry-over from other donors' samples.

The rearrangement links TRBV2 to TRBJ2-7; TRBD1 matches at 8 bases. The CDR3 is made up of 17 amino acids. V shed 2 bases, J shed 7 bases, and the junction held 16 bases outside the gene matches. Germline CDR1 SNHLY, CDR2 FYNNEI. Here the CDR3 DNA reads TGTGCCAGCAGTGAATGGATCCCCAGACAGGGGTCTTTTGAGCAGTACTTC. Amino acid sequence: CASSEWIPRQGSFEQYF.

This clonotype has more than one count but fewer than ten. This rearrangement joins TRBV9 to TRBJ1-2; no firm D call. Germline V gene lookup returns CDR1 SGDLS and CDR2 YYNGEE. V was pared by 0 bases and J by 10 bases, with 7 bases between. The CDR3 runs to 11 residues. The CDR3 sequence: CASSVAGTYTF. The CDR3 coding sequence is TGTGCCAGCAGCGTAGCGGGAACCTACACCTTC.

The DNA for the CDR3 is TGTGCCAGCAGTTATCCCGGGACAGGGGGCGGTTCTGGGGCCAACGTCCTGACTTTC. This codes for CASSYPGTGGGSGANVLTF. The chain uses TRBV12-3 or TRBV12-4 and TRBJ2-6; 12 bases map to TRBD1. Losses at the gene ends were 4 bases for V and 1 base for J; bases not matched to a gene: 8. The CDR3 sequence is 19 residues long.

This clonotype was seen a few times. The chain combines TRBV28 with TRBJ2-3; a weak D match, TRBD1 (6 bases). This CDR3 contains 13 residues. V was pared by 4 bases and J by 4 bases, with 9 bases between. CDR1 and CDR2 from the germline V gene are MDHEN and SYDVKM. The CDR3 protein is CASSSQGPDTQYF. DNA for the CDR3: TGTGCCAGCAGTTCACAGGGACCAGATACGCAGTATTTT.

This clonotype was recorded many times. The rearrangement links TRBV7-2 to TRBJ2-7, with D uncertain. Germline CDR1 reads SGHTA; CDR2 reads FQGNSA. V was shortened by 3 bases and J by 5 bases, with 8 bases between the two germline ends. This CDR3 has 12 amino acids. The CDR3 loop reads CASSFSGNEQYF. CDR3 bases: TGTGCCAGCAGCTTTAGTGGGAACGAGCAGTACTTC.

Only a few counts were recorded for this clonotype. The chain couples TRBV27 to TRBJ1-2; D may be TRBD1 (5 bases). This CDR3 has 16 residues. Trimming cost V 4 bases and J 8 bases, with 23 bases left between them. The germline gives CDR1 MNHEY, CDR2 SMNVEV (reference sequence). DNA for the CDR3: TGTGCCAGCAGTTCTCTTCTGACAGTATCCTGGGCGGGCTACACCTTC. Amino acids: CASSSLLTVSWAGYTF.

The chain combines TRBV2 with TRBJ1-1, with unresolved D. CDR1 SNHLY and CDR2 FYNNEI come from the germline V gene. Trimming took off 8 bases at V and 5 bases at J, with 9 bases between the two ends. The CDR3 length is 11 residues. CDR3 sequence (DNA): TGTGCCAGCGGGAGGTGGACTGAAGCTTTCTTT. Its protein product is CASGRWTEAFF.

This clonotype showed up just a few times. The chain uses TRBV28 and TRBJ2-5; 11 bases fit TRBD2. Germline V gene sequence: CDR1 MDHEN, CDR2 SYDVKM. J gave up 7 bases and V 1 base, and 11 bases lay outside the gene matches. The CDR3 contains 17 residues. The CDR3 nucleotides are TGTGCCAGCAGTTTATTTGGGACTAGCGGTCCCCCGGGGACCCAGTACTTC. Its protein product is CASSLFGTSGPPGTQYF.

This clonotype was observed a handful of times. The chain links TRBV27 to TRBJ1-2; D possibly corresponds to TRBD1 (6 bases). Trimming cost V 6 bases and J 4 bases, with 12 bases left between them. CDR3 length equals 13 residues. Germline V CDR1 and CDR2: MNHEY, SMNVEV (reference sequence). CDR3 sequence (DNA): TGTGCCAGCAGACAGGGTGCTCTCTATGGCTACACCTTC. It yields the protein CASRQGALYGYTF.

This clonotype was found once. The chain carries TRBV29-1 and TRBJ2-5; 9 positions agree with TRBD2. The length of the CDR3 is 14 residues. The germline gives CDR1 SQVTM, CDR2 ANQGSEA. Losses at the gene ends were 3 bases for V and 2 bases for J; bases not matched to a gene: 4. The CDR3 bases are TGCAGCGTTGAGAGACTAGCGGAACAAGAGACCCAGTACTTC. It yields the protein CSVERLAEQETQYF.

This clonotype was observed at least ten times. The genes are TRBV7-8 and TRBJ2-7; 7 bases align to TRBD1. This CDR3 has 13 residues. With V trimmed by 6 bases and J by 3 bases, 5 bases remained unmatched. Germline V lookup: CDR1 SGHVS, CDR2 FQNEAQ. DNA of the CDR3: TGTGCCAGCAGAGTAGGGGGCAGCTACGAGCAGTACGTC. Translated, it gives CASRVGGSYEQYV.

This CDR3 reads CATPRDRIKTGTGELFF. CDR3 DNA sequence: TGTGCCACCCCAAGGGACAGGATCAAAACGGGAACCGGGGAGCTGTTTTTT. The chain combines TRBV2 with TRBJ2-2; 8 bases align to TRBD1. CDR3 size: 17 residues. The V segment lost 10 bases and the J segment 5 bases; nucleotides outside the gene matches: 18. Looked up from germline, CDR1 is SNHLY and CDR2 is FYNNEI.

This clonotype was detected only a few times. The genes are TRBV7-3 and TRBJ2-1, with D tentatively TRBD1 or TRBD2 (6 bases each). V was pared by 2 bases and J by 10 bases, with 12 bases between. CDR3 length equals 13 residues. Germline loops: CDR1 SGHTA, CDR2 FQGTGA. CDR3 in amino acids: CASSLFGGDEQFF. The DNA of the CDR3 is TGTGCCAGCAGCTTATTCGGGGGCGACGAGCAGTTCTTC.

The chain employs TRBV2 and TRBJ1-6; D call uncertain. V was trimmed by 4 bases and J by 7 bases, leaving 8 bases between them. Germline V gene lookup returns CDR1 SNHLY and CDR2 FYNNEI. There are 13 residues in the CDR3. The CDR3 protein is CASSADLNSPLHF. CDR3 DNA sequence: TGTGCCAGCAGTGCTGACCTGAATTCACCCCTCCACTTT.

This clonotype occurred many times. The chain uses TRBV7-2 and TRBJ1-2; TRBD1 matches 7 bases. From germline, CDR1 is SGHTA and CDR2 FQGNSA. The trim removed 1 base at V and 2 bases at J, leaving 7 bases unmatched. The CDR3 has 16 residues. The CDR3 region has the DNA TGTGCCAGCAGCTTAGGATGGGACAGAATAAACTATGGCTACACCTTC. Its protein is CASSLGWDRINYGYTF.

As for this clonotype: A read error is possible here, since a much larger clone lies one base away. This chain links TRBV5-3 with TRBJ2-1; D possibly corresponds to TRBD2 (5 bases). TRBV5-3 belongs to the ORF category, with a function that is uncertain. The CDR3 is made up of 14 amino acids. The chain's CDR3 is CASSLGLDYNEQFF. For the CDR3, the DNA is TGTGCCAGCAGCTTAGGACTCGATTACAATGAGCAGTTCTTC.

This clonotype was counted a few times. The rearrangement links TRBV5-1 to TRBJ2-2; D not resolved. Germline V lookup: CDR1 SGHRS, CDR2 YFSETQ. The CDR3 loop spans 15 amino acids. The V end was cut by 4 bases, the J end by 1 base, with 11 bases between. The CDR3 DNA sequence: TGCGCCAGCAGCCCGGAAAGTATGAACACCGGGGAGCTGTTTTTT. Its translation is CASSPESMNTGELFF.